A selection of T cell receptor beta chains follows, all from one sample in a study of blood T cell repertoires in COVID-19. Profiling relied on immunoSEQ multiplex PCR, and the TCRdb table lists in-frame clones only, not all of them. The table lists over 70,000 clones, 77% of them singletons, with about 2.2% in the top ten. The specimen was peripheral blood. These receptors were taken from a man aged 65 to 85 with COVID-19, enrolled during active disease. Each CDR3 is given with its conserved first and last residue. A D gene is named only where the DNA matches it firmly. The size entry is marked missing in some rows and otherwise reads once, few, many or a size class.

v_call: TRBV27
j_call: TRBJ2-7
d_call: .
clone_size: few
cdr3_nt: TGTGCCAGCAGTTTATCGGGTTCGACAAGCTCCTACGAGCAGTACTTC
cdr3_aa: CASSLSGSTSSYEQYF

v_call: TRBV6-5
j_call: TRBJ1-2
d_call: TRBD1
clone_size: .
cdr3_nt: TGTGCCAGCAGGACAGGGAGTTGGGGTGGCTACACCTTC
cdr3_aa: CASRTGSWGGYTF

v_call: TRBV27
j_call: TRBJ2-7
d_call: TRBD1
clone_size: few
cdr3_nt: TGTGCCAGCAGTCACGGACAGGGAAGCGGCTACGAGCAGTACTTC
cdr3_aa: CASSHGQGSGYEQYF

v_call: TRBV11-1
j_call: TRBJ1-1
d_call: .
clone_size: once
cdr3_nt: TGTGCCAGCAGCTTATATCTAGGGAACACTGAAGCTTTCTTT
cdr3_aa: CASSLYLGNTEAFF

v_call: TRBV30
j_call: TRBJ2-1
d_call: TRBD2
clone_size: once
cdr3_nt: TGTGCCTGGAGTGTGGGACTAGCGGGAGGGCCTGGCGATGAGCAGTTCTTC
cdr3_aa: CAWSVGLAGGPGDEQFF

v_call: TRBV7-2
j_call: TRBJ2-7
d_call: TRBD1
clone_size: .
cdr3_nt: TGTGCCAGCAGCTTAGGCCGGGACAGAACGATCTACGAGCAGTACTTC
cdr3_aa: CASSLGRDRTIYEQYF

v_call: TRBV28
j_call: TRBJ1-5
d_call: .
clone_size: .
cdr3_nt: TGTGCCAGCAGTTTTTTTGAGGGATTAACTTATCAGCCCCAGCATTTT
cdr3_aa: CASSFFEGLTYQPQHF

v_call: TRBV7-2
j_call: TRBJ2-7
d_call: .
clone_size: .
cdr3_nt: TGTGCCAGCAGCACAGGGTCGGGGTCCTACGAGCAGTACTTC
cdr3_aa: CASSTGSGSYEQYF

v_call: TRBV15
j_call: TRBJ1-5
d_call: .
clone_size: .
cdr3_nt: TGTGCCACCAGCCTCGAGGCGGGACAGCCCCAGCATTTT
cdr3_aa: CATSLEAGQPQHF

v_call: TRBV5-1
j_call: TRBJ2-2
d_call: .
clone_size: .
cdr3_nt: TGCGCCAGCACTCCCGCAGACACCGGGGAGCTGTTTTTT
cdr3_aa: CASTPADTGELFF

v_call: TRBV19
j_call: TRBJ2-3
d_call: .
clone_size: many
cdr3_nt: TGTGCCAGTAGTATTGGTCTCGGGATTGGGAGCACAGATACGCAGTATTTT
cdr3_aa: CASSIGLGIGSTDTQYF

v_call: TRBV9
j_call: TRBJ1-1
d_call: .
clone_size: .
cdr3_nt: TGTGCCAGCAGCCCACGCGGGGGGGGCGCTCAGAACACTGAAGCTTTCTTT
cdr3_aa: CASSPRGGGAQNTEAFF

v_call: TRBV12-2
j_call: TRBJ2-3
d_call: .
clone_size: .
cdr3_nt: TGTGCAAGTCACCAACGTTCCGGGGAGGGGGATTGCTGGCGGACTAGCACAGATACGCAGTATTTT
cdr3_aa: CASHQRSGEGDCWRTSTDTQYF

v_call: TRBV6-6
j_call: TRBJ2-2
d_call: TRBD1
clone_size: .
cdr3_nt: TGTGCCAGCAGTTACAGGGGGCCCGGGGAGCTGTTTTTT
cdr3_aa: CASSYRGPGELFF

v_call: TRBV5-6
j_call: TRBJ1-1
d_call: .
clone_size: many
cdr3_nt: TGTGCCAGCAGCTTGACAGGTCCTGGCACTGAAGCTTTCTTT
cdr3_aa: CASSLTGPGTEAFF

v_call: TRBV28
j_call: TRBJ1-6
d_call: .
clone_size: few
cdr3_nt: TGTGCCAGCAGTCCCGGGACATTATATAATTCACCCCTCCACTTT
cdr3_aa: CASSPGTLYNSPLHF

v_call: TRBV18
j_call: TRBJ2-7
d_call: TRBD1
clone_size: .
cdr3_nt: TGTGCCAGCTCACCAGGGACAGCCGACCTCGGGCAGTACTTC
cdr3_aa: CASSPGTADLGQYF

v_call: TRBV7-9
j_call: TRBJ1-1
d_call: TRBD1
clone_size: .
cdr3_nt: TGTGCCAGCAGCTTAGTTGGACAGGGGAACACTGAAGCTTTCTTT
cdr3_aa: CASSLVGQGNTEAFF

v_call: TRBV7-2
j_call: TRBJ2-7
d_call: TRBD2
clone_size: .
cdr3_nt: TGTGCCAGTGCCCGGGGGGGATCGGGAAAGCAGTACTTC
cdr3_aa: CASARGGSGKQYF

v_call: TRBV11-2
j_call: TRBJ1-1
d_call: .
clone_size: .
cdr3_nt: TGTGCCAGCACCTTTGGGACTTCGCTGTATGCCACTGAAGCTTTCTTT
cdr3_aa: CASTFGTSLYATEAFF

v_call: TRBV5-4
j_call: TRBJ2-7
d_call: TRBD2
clone_size: .
cdr3_nt: TGTGCCAGCAGCTTCCAGGGACTAGCGGGAGCTGAGCAGTACTTC
cdr3_aa: CASSFQGLAGAEQYF

v_call: TRBV28
j_call: TRBJ2-7
d_call: .
clone_size: .
cdr3_nt: TGTGCCACCAATCCAGGACAAGCCTACGAGCAGTACTTC
cdr3_aa: CATNPGQAYEQYF